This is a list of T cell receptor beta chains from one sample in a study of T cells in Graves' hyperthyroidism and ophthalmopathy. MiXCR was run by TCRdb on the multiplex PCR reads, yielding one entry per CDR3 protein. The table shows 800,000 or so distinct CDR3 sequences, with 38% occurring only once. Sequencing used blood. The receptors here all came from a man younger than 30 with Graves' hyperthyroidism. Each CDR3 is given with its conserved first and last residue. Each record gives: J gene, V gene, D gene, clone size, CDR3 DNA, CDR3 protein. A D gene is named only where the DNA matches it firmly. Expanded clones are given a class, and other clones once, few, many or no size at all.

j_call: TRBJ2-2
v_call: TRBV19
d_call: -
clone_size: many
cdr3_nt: TGTGCCAGTAGTCAGGCCTCCGAAGGGGAGCTGTTTTTT
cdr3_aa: CASSQASEGELFF

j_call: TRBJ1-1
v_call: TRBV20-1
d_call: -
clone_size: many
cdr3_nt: TGCAGTGCTAGAGACCGACTCAGGGTCACTGAAGCTTTCTTT
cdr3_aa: CSARDRLRVTEAFF

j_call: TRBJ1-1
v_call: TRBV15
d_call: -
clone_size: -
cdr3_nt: TGTGCCACCAGCAGCCCAGGGCCCCTGAACACTGAAGCTTTCTTT
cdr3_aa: CATSSPGPLNTEAFF

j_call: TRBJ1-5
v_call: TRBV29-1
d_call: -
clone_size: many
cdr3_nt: TGCAGCGTTACGACAGATAGCAATCAGCCCCAGCATTTT
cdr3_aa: CSVTTDSNQPQHF

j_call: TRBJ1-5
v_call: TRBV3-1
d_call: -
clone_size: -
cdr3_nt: TGTGCCAGCAGCCAAAAAGGGAATCAGCCCCAGCATTTT
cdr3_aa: CASSQKGNQPQHF

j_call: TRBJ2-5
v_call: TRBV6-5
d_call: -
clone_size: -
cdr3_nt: TGTGCCAGCAATCGTTCCCCACAAGAGACCCAGTACTTC
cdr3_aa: CASNRSPQETQYF

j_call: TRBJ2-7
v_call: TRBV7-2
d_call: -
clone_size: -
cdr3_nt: TGTGCCAGCAGCTTTGCCGAGCAGTACTTC
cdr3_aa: CASSFAEQYF

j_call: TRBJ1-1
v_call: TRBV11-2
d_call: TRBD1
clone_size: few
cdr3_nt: TGTGCCAGCAGCCCCAGGCAGGGGGGATACACTGAAGCTTTCTTT
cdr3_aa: CASSPRQGGYTEAFF

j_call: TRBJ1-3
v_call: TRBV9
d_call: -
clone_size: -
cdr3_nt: TGTGCCAGCAGCGCAACTGACACTTCTGGAAACACCATATATTTT
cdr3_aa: CASSATDTSGNTIYF

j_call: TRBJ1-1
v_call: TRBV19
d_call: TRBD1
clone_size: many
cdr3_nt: TGTGCCAGTAGTAGCACAGGGGCCGACACTGAAGCTTTCTTT
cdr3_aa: CASSSTGADTEAFF

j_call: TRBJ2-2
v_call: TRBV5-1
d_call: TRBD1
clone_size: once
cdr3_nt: TGTGCCAGCAGCTTTACTTTCTCCGGGACAGGGTTTCACACCGGGGAGCTGTTTTTT
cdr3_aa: CASSFTFSGTGFHTGELFF

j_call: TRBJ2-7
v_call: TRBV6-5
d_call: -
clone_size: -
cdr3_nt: TGTGCCAGCGGACCTCACTCCTACGAGCAGTACTTC
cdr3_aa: CASGPHSYEQYF

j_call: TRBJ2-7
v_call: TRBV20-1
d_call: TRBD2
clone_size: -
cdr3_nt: TGCAGTGCTCCAGCCGGGACTAGCGTCTACGAGCAGTACTTC
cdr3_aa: CSAPAGTSVYEQYF

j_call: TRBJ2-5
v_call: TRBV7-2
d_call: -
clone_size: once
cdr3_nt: TGTGCCAGCAGCTTTGGGGACCTGGGGTTCGAGACCCAGTACTTC
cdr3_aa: CASSFGDLGFETQYF

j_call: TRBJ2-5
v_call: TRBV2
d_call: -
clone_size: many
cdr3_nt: TGTGCCAGCAGGGCCGGACGAGTCCAAGAGACCCAGTACTTC
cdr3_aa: CASRAGRVQETQYF

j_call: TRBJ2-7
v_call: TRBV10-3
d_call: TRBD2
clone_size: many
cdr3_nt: TGTGCCATCAAGGGGACTAGCGGCTCCTACGAGCAGTACTTC
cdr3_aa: CAIKGTSGSYEQYF

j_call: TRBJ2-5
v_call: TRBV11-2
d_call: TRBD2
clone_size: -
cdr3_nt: TGTGCCAGCAGCTTATGGGCCGGCGGGGGGCTGGAAGAGACCCAGTACTTC
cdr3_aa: CASSLWAGGGLEETQYF

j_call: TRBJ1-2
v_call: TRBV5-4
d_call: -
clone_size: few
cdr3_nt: TGTGCCAGCAGCTTGGGGCAGGGGTATAACTATGGCTACACCTTC
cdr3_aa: CASSLGQGYNYGYTF